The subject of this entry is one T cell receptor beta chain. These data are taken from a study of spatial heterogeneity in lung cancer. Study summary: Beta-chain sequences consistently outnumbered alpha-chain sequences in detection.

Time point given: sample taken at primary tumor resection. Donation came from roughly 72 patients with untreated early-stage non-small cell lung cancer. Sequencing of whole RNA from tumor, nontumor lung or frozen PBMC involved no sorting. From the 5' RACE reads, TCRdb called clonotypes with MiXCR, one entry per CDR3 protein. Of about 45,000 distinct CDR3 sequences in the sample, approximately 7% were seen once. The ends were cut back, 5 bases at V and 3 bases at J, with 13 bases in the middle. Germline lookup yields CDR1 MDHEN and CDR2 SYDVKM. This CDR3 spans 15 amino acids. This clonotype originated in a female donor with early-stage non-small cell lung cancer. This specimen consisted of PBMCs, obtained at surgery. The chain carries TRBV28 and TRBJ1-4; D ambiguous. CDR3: CASSAAGSPNEKLFF. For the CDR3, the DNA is TGTGCCAGCAGTGCGGCGGGGAGCCCTAATGAAAAACTGTTTTTT.